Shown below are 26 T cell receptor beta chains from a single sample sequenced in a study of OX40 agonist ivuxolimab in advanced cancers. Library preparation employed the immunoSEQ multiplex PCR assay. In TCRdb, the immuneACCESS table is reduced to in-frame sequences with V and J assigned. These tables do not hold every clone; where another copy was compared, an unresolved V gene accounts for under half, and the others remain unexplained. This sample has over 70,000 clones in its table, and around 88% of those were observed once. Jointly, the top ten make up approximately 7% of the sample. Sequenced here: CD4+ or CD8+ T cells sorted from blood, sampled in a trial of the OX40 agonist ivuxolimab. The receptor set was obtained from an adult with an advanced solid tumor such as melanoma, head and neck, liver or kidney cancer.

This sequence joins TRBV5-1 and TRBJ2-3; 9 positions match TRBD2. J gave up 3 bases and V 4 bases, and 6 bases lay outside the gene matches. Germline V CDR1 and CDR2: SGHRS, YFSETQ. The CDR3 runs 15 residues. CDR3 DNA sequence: TGCGCCAGCAGCGTTAGCGGGAGTAAGACAGATACGCAGTATTTT. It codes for CASSVSGSKTDTQYF.

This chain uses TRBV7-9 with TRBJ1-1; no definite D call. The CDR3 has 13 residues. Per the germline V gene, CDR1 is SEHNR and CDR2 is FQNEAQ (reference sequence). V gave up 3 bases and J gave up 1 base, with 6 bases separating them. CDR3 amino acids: CASSFGTNTEAFF. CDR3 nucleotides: TGTGCCAGCAGCTTTGGAACGAACACTGAAGCTTTCTTT.

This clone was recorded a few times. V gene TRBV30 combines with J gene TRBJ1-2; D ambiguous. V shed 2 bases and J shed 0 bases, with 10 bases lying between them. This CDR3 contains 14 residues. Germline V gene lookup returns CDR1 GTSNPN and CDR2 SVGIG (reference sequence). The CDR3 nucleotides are TGTGCCTGGAGTACGGGTTTAGCTAACTATGGCTACACCTTC. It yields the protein CAWSTGLANYGYTF.

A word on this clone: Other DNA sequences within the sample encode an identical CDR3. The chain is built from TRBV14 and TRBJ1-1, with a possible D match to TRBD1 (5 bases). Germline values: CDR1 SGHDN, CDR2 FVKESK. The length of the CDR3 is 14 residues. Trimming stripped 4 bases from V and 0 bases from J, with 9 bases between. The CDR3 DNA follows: TGTGCCAGCAGCCTGGCAGGGTTGAACACTGAAGCTTTCTTT. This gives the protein CASSLAGLNTEAFF.

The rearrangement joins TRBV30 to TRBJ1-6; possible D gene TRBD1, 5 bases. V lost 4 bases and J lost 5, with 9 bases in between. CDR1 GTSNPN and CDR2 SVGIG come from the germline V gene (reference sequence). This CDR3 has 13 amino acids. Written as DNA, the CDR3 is TGTGCCTGGACCCGACAGAATAATTCACCCCTCCACTTT. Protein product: CAWTRQNNSPLHF.

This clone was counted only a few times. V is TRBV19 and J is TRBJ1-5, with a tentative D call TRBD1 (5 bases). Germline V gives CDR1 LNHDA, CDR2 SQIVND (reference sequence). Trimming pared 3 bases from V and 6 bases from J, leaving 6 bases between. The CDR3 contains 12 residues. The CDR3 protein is CASSMQGQPQHF. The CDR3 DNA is TGTGCCAGTAGTATGCAGGGTCAGCCCCAGCATTTT.

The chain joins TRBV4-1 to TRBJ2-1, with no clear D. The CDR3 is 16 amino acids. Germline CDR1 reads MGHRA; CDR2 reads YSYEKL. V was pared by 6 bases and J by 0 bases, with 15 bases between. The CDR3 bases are TGCGCCAGCAGTCGACTCCTGTCGGTCTCCTACAATGAGCAGTTCTTC. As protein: CASSRLLSVSYNEQFF.

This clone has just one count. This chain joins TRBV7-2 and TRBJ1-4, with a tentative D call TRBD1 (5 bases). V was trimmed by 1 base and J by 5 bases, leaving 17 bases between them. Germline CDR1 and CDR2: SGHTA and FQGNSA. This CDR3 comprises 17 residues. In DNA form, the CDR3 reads TGTGCCAGCAGCTTAGATGGGGGGGTGTTCCCAAATGAAAAACTGTTTTTT. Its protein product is CASSLDGGVFPNEKLFF.

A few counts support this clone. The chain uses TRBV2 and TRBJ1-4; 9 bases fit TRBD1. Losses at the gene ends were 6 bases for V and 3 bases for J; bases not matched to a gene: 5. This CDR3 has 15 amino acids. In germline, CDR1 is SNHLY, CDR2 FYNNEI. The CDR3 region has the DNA TGTGCCAGCAGGGGACAGGGACAGGCTAATGAAAAACTGTTTTTT. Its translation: CASRGQGQANEKLFF.

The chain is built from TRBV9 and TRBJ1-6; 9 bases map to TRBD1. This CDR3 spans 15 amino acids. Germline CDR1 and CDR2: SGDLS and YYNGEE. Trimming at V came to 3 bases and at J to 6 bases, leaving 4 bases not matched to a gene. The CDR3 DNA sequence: TGTGCCAGCAGCGAGGAGGACAGGGGTAATTCACCCCTCCACTTT. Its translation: CASSEEDRGNSPLHF.

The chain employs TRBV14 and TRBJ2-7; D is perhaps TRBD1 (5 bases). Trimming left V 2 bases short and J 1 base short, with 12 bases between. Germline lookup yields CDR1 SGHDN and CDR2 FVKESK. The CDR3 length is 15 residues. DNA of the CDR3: TGTGCCAGCAGCCAACTTAACACAGGATCCTACGAGCAGTACTTC. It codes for CASSQLNTGSYEQYF.

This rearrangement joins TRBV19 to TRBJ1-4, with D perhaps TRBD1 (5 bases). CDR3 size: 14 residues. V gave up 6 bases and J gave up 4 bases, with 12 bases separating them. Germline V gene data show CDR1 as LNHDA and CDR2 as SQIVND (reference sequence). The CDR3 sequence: CASSRQSDNEKLFF. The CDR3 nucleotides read TGTGCCAGTAGCCGACAGTCTGATAATGAAAAACTGTTTTTT.

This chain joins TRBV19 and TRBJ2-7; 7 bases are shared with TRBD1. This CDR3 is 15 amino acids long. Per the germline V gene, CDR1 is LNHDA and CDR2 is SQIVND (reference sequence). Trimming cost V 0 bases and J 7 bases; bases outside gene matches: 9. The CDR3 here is CASSIDRTGSREQYF. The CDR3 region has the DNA TGTGCCAGTAGTATAGATCGGACAGGCTCGCGGGAGCAGTACTTC.

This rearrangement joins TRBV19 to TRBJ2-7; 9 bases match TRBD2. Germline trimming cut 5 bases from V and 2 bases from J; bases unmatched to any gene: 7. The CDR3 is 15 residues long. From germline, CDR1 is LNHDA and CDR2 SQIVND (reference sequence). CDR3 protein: CASSALAGKPYEQYF. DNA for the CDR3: TGTGCCAGTAGTGCCCTAGCGGGGAAGCCCTACGAGCAGTACTTC. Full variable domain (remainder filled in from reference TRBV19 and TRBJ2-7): DGGITQSPKYLFRKEGQNVTLSCEQNLNHDAMYWYRQDPGQGLRLIYYSQIVNDFQKGDIAEGYSVSREKKESFPLTVTSAQKNPTAFYLCASSALAGKPYEQYFGPGTRLTVT.

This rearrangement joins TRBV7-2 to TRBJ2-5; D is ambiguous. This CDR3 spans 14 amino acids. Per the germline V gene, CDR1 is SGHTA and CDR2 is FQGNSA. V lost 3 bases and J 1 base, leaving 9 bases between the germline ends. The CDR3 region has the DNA TGTGCCAGCAGCTTTCGACGGTCCCAAGAGACCCAGTACTTC. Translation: CASSFRRSQETQYF.

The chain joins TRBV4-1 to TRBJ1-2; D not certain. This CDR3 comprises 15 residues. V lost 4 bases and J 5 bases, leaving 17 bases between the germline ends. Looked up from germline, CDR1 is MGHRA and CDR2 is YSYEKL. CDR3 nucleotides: TGCGCCAGCAGCCCCTTCGAAGTGGCGTTGTATGGCTACACCTTC. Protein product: CASSPFEVALYGYTF.

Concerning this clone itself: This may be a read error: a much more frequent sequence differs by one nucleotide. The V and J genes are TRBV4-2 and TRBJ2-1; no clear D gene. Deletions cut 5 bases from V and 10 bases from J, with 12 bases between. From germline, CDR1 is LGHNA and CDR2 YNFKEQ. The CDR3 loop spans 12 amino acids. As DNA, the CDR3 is TGTGCCAGCAGCTTGGCTTCCTACGAGCAGTTCTTC. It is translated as CASSLASYEQFF.

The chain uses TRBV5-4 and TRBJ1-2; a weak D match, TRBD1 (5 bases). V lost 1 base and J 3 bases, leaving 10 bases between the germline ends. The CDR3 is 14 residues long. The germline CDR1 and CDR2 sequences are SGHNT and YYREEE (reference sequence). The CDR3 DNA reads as TGTGCCAGCAGCTTGAGGGGATTCGACTATGGCTACACCTTC. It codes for CASSLRGFDYGYTF.

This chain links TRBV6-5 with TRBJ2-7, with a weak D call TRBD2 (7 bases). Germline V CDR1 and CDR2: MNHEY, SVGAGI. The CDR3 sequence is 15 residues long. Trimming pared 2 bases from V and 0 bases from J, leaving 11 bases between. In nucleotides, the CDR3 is TGTGCCAGCAGTTACGGGGGGGGGCCCTCCTACGAGCAGTACTTC. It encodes CASSYGGGPSYEQYF.

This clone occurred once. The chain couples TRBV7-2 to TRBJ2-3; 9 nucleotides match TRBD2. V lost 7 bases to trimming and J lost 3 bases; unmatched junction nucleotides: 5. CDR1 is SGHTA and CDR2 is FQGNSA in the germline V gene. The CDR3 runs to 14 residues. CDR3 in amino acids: CASILTSGTDTQYF. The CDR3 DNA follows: TGTGCCAGCATCTTGACTAGCGGTACAGATACGCAGTATTTT.

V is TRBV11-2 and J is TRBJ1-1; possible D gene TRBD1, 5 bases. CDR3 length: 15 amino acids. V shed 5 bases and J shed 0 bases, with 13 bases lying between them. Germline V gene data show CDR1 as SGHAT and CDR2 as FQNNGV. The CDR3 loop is CASSRSGLMNTEAFF. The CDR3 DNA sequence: TGTGCCAGCAGCCGCTCGGGGCTGATGAACACTGAAGCTTTCTTT. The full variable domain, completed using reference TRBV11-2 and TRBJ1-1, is EAGVAQSPRYKIIEKRQSVAFWCNPISGHATLYWYQQILGQGPKLLIQFQNNGVVDDSQLPKDRFSAERLKGVDSTLKIQPAKLEDSAVYLCASSRSGLMNTEAFFGQGTRLTVV.

The CDR3 DNA reads TGCGCCAGCAGCTTGGACGGCGGAATTAGCACAGATACGCAGTATTTT. The encoded protein is CASSLDGGISTDTQYF. This chain joins TRBV5-1 and TRBJ2-3; no definite D call. The V end was cut by 0 bases, the J end by 0 bases, with 11 bases between. Germline CDR1 reads SGHRS; CDR2 reads YFSETQ. The CDR3 has 16 amino acids.

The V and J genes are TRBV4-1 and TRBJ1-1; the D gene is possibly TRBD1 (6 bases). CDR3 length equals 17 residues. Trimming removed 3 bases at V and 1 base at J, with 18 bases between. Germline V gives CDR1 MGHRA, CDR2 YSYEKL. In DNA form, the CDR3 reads TGCGCCAGCAGCCAGGGGATAGGTGGAGGGGGGAACACTGAAGCTTTCTTT. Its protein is CASSQGIGGGGNTEAFF.

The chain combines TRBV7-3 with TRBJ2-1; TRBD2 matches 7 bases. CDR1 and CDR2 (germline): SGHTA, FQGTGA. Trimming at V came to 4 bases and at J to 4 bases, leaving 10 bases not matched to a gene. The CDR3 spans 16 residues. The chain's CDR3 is CASSSRGGSGYNEQFF. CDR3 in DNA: TGTGCCAGCAGCTCAAGGGGCGGGAGTGGTTACAATGAGCAGTTCTTC.

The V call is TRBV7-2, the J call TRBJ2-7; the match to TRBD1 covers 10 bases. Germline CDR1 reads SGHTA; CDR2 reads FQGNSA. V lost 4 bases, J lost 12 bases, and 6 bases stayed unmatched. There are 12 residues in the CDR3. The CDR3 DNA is TGTGCCAGCAGCTCCCGGGACAGGGGCCCGTACTTC. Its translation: CASSSRDRGPYF. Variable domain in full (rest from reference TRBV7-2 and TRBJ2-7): GAGVSQSPSNKVTEKGKDVELRCDPISGHTALYWYRQSLGQGLEFLIYFQGNSAPDKSGLPSDRFSAERTGGSVSTLTIQRTQQEDSAVYLCASSSRDRGPYFGPGTRLTVT.

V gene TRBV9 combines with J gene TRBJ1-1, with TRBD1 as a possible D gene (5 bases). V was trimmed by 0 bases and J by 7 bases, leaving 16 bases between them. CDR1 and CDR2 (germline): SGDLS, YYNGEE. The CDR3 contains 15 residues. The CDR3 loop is CASSVGDPRRGEAFF. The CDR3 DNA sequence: TGTGCCAGCAGCGTAGGGGACCCCCGACGGGGTGAAGCTTTCTTT. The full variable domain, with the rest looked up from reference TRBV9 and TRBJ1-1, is DSGVTQTPKHLITATGQRVTLRCSPRSGDLSVYWYQQSLDQGLQFLIQYYNGEERAKGNILERFSAQQFPDLHSELNLSSLELGDSALYFCASSVGDPRRGEAFFGQGTRLTVV.